This T cell receptor beta chain was observed in a study of blood T cell repertoires in COVID-19. Sequencing was performed with immunoSEQ multiplex PCR; in TCRdb, only in-frame clones are kept and a portion is missing. The sample holds 490,000 or so clones, 70% to 90% seen once. The CDR3 is made up of 13 amino acids. The germline CDR1 and CDR2 sequences are SGHRS and YFSETQ. Germline trimming cut 4 bases from V and 10 bases from J; bases unmatched to any gene: 8. The origin of this receptor is a woman aged 55-70 years who had recovered from COVID-19. Input material: PBMCs or T cells enriched from blood (not recorded which). The J gene is TRBJ2-1, the V gene TRBV5-1; TRBD2 aligns across 7 bases. The CDR3 DNA is TGCGCCAGCAGCCTAGGGACTAATCAAGAGCAGTTCTTC. Protein sequence: CASSLGTNQEQFF.